This T cell receptor beta chain comes out of a study of cytomegalovirus exposure and HLA in healthy donors. Study at large: An early release of data contained roughly 90 million unique TCRs, which came from HLA-typed donors.

V gave up 0 bases and J gave up 4 bases, with 12 bases separating them. The CDR3 sequence is 16 residues long. Germline CDR1 is MNHEY and CDR2 is SMNVEV (reference sequence). Both 60 Vbeta primers and 13 Jbeta primers went into the PCR. Assay used: immunoSEQ multiplex PCR; TCRdb lists only in-frame clones, some missing. The sample holds about 170,000 clones, about 76% seen once. Sequencing was performed on PBMCs. The chain links TRBV27 to TRBJ2-2, with a possible D match to TRBD1 (6 bases). This sequence originates from a woman under 30 in good health and CMV-seropositive. The CDR3 nucleotides read TGTGCCAGCAGTTTATCACCCAGGGGTAGCACCGGGGAGCTGTTTTTT. It codes for CASSLSPRGSTGELFF.